This record looks at one T cell receptor (beta chain) sequence and its context. Its antigen has not been determined. Per-base quality was not reported, and no clone a single base away is much larger than it. This specimen belongs to a study of human T cells and chemical hapten exposure (dated by TCRdb to about 2021). For the study in its entirety: For sensitization, 2% DPC in acetone was applied to an approximately 2 cm by approximately 2 cm area of upper inner arm skin. The mostly female patient cohort included alopecia areata with under or over 50% scalp involvement, alopecia totalis and alopecia universalis. Twenty-nine alopecia patients gave blood for TCR sequencing at one to four time points (pre-sensitization, 2, 6 and 24 weeks). Libraries were combined into a pool for sequencing, and differences in TCR yield between samples came mainly from small differences in library volumes within the pool. Blood samples were taken from patients before sensitization (week 0) and at 2, 6 and about 24 weeks after DPC sensitization. Weekly therapeutic DPC doses were additionally applied to the scalp of patients throughout the roughly 26-week study period. Patch tests used Finn chambers with 0.01% DPC on the upper back, scored after 6 days by International Contact Dermatitis Research Group standards. This study followed changes in the peripheral blood TCR repertoire in vivo during primary and secondary sensitization of alopecia patients to the hapten diphenylcyclopropenone (DPC).

This specimen's time point label, per the study, means: patch test 2, 6 weeks after DPC sensitization. The treatment or condition label, read with the paper, signifies: therapeutic diphenylcyclopropenone sensitization with weekly scalp DPC. Blood at each patch-test visit was drawn before the patch test was applied. Patients were eligible if aged 18 to 70, diagnosed with alopecia and judged suitable for DPC therapy, and pregnant patients were excluded. Total RNA was extracted from unfractionated whole blood collected in Tempus Blood RNA tubes. Study-wide conclusions, independent of this receptor: The number of PT1 expanded TCRs positively correlated with patch test score, significant at thresholds 8, 16 and 32 but not 4. DPC sensitization did not change how many TCRs were above 1 in 1000 frequency, and no evidence was found of alterations in global repertoire structure. Because all patients had alopecia, a presumed autoimmune disease, the immune response of the patients might differ from that of healthy individuals. After repeated subsampling, the strength of the expansion versus patch-test correlation and the threshold at which it became significant changed. Compared with pre-sensitization or healthy control sets, expanded TCRs formed significantly more large CDR3 similarity clusters, which is consistent with antigen-driven responses.

Cut back by 5 bases and 0 bases, the V and J ends lie 7 bases apart. The germline V gene (reference sequence) specifies DFQATT as CDR1 and SNEGSKA as CDR2. The CDR3 goes from the cysteine to the phenylalanine over 12 residues. Only CDR3 DNA remains: 36 bases, in frame from the first base. Library method: RACE. Sequencing was performed on a NextSeq 500. Library preparation attached unique molecular identifiers to individual cDNA molecules for quantitative, reproducible TCR counting. Each blood RNA sample was used to sequence both TCR alpha and TCR beta chains. In the source study's methods: A median of roughly 99,000 TCRs per sample was observed, with a range of about 20,000 to 700,000. V, J and CDR3 annotation of the TCR reads was carried out using the Decombinator software suite. For PS versus PT1 abundance plots, all samples were subsampled to the same number of TCRs (28,000). Expanded TCRs were defined as absent before sensitization and observed at least eight times at the 2-week time point. In-frame beta chains were kept once TCRdb had trimmed the public reads at Q25 with fastp and called clones with MiXCR. Records with the same CDR3 protein are collapsed into one entry carrying the most frequent genes and DNA. The V and J calls reflect TCRdb's pipeline rather than the authors' work. A total of a few hundred thousand distinct CDR3 sequences appear in this sample, about 6% of them only once. The top ten constitute 5% to 6% of the sample.

This TCR was recovered from a woman aged 18-30 years with alopecia areata. Some clones in this sample may be carry-over from other donors' samples. The sample here was whole blood, taken in connection with sensitization to the hapten diphenylcyclopropenone (DPC). This chain joins TRBV20-1 to TRBJ1-1; too little of a D gene remains to name it. The CDR3 loop reads CSAPTVNTEAFF. The DNA is as follows: TGCAGTGCTCCCACAGTGAACACTGAAGCTTTCTTT.